The rows below give T cell receptor beta chains drawn from one sample of a study of blood T cell repertoires in COVID-19. Method: immunoSEQ multiplex PCR; TCRdb's copy keeps in-frame clones and lacks some. The sample yields approximately 210,000 clones, 82% seen once. Sequences were obtained from peripheral blood. These receptors originate from an elderly woman with acute or convalescent COVID-19. Both conserved end residues are part of each CDR3. The D gene is left open where the match is weak. Some rows have no size entry. The others give once, few or many, or a class for an expanded clone.

V gene: TRBV19; J gene: TRBJ1-2; D gene: .; clone size: .; CDR3 protein: CASSPKQDPNYGYTF; CDR3 DNA: TGTGCCAGTAGTCCCAAACAGGACCCTAACTATGGCTACACCTTC
V gene: TRBV2; J gene: TRBJ1-1; D gene: TRBD1; clone size: .; CDR3 protein: CASYETGGILIAFF; CDR3 DNA: TGTGCCAGCTATGAGACAGGGGGCATATTAATAGCTTTCTTT
V gene: TRBV19; J gene: TRBJ1-5; D gene: TRBD1; clone size: .; CDR3 protein: CASSSTGGGNQPQHF; CDR3 DNA: TGTGCCAGTAGTTCGACAGGGGGTGGCAATCAGCCCCAGCATTTT
V gene: TRBV6-5; J gene: TRBJ1-2; D gene: .; clone size: .; CDR3 protein: CASSYGSHGYTF; CDR3 DNA: TGTGCCAGCAGTTACGGCAGTCATGGCTACACCTTC
V gene: TRBV11-3; J gene: TRBJ2-7; D gene: TRBD1; clone size: few; CDR3 protein: CASSLGGTGDYEQYF; CDR3 DNA: TGTGCCAGCAGCTTAGGGGGGACAGGGGACTACGAGCAGTACTTC
V gene: TRBV4-2; J gene: TRBJ2-1; D gene: TRBD2; clone size: .; CDR3 protein: CASSQVSSGGYNEQFF; CDR3 DNA: TGTGCCAGCAGCCAAGTTTCTAGCGGGGGTTACAATGAGCAGTTCTTC
V gene: TRBV6-5; J gene: TRBJ1-1; D gene: .; clone size: .; CDR3 protein: CASQGFQENTEAFF; CDR3 DNA: TGTGCCAGCCAGGGGTTCCAAGAGAACACTGAAGCTTTCTTT
V gene: TRBV4-3; J gene: TRBJ1-2; D gene: TRBD1; clone size: .; CDR3 protein: CASSQQLQGFGYTF; CDR3 DNA: TGCGCCAGCAGCCAACAGCTACAGGGGTTTGGCTACACCTTC
V gene: TRBV11-2; J gene: TRBJ2-7; D gene: .; clone size: .; CDR3 protein: CASSLTSEQYF; CDR3 DNA: TGTGCCAGCAGCTTAACGAGCGAGCAGTACTTC
V gene: TRBV5-1; J gene: TRBJ1-2; D gene: .; clone size: few; CDR3 protein: CASSLPGEGGYGYTF; CDR3 DNA: TGCGCCAGCAGCTTACCAGGGGAGGGTGGCTATGGCTACACCTTC
V gene: TRBV15; J gene: TRBJ2-5; D gene: TRBD2; clone size: .; CDR3 protein: CATSRVGGARETQYF; CDR3 DNA: TGTGCCACCAGCAGAGTCGGGGGGGCCCGAGAGACCCAGTACTTC
V gene: TRBV18; J gene: TRBJ1-1; D gene: .; clone size: .; CDR3 protein: CASSTNQGNTEAFF; CDR3 DNA: TGTGCCAGCTCCACCAATCAGGGGAACACTGAAGCTTTCTTT
V gene: TRBV29-1; J gene: TRBJ1-1; D gene: TRBD1; clone size: .; CDR3 protein: CSVDPRTGGSTEAFF; CDR3 DNA: TGCAGCGTTGACCCCCGGACAGGGGGCTCGACTGAAGCTTTCTTT
V gene: TRBV30; J gene: TRBJ2-2; D gene: .; clone size: .; CDR3 protein: CAWNGGPNTGELFF; CDR3 DNA: TGTGCCTGGAACGGGGGGCCCAACACCGGGGAGCTGTTTTTT
V gene: TRBV3-1/TRBV3-2; J gene: TRBJ1-2; D gene: .; clone size: .; CDR3 protein: CASSQLGYGYTF; CDR3 DNA: TGTGCCAGCAGCCAACTAGGCTATGGCTACACCTTC
V gene: TRBV28; J gene: TRBJ1-3; D gene: TRBD1; clone size: .; CDR3 protein: CASSSGGQGNTIYF; CDR3 DNA: TGTGCCAGCAGTTCCGGGGGACAGGGAAACACCATATATTTT
V gene: TRBV9; J gene: TRBJ2-1; D gene: .; clone size: .; CDR3 protein: CASNSMVFDEQFF; CDR3 DNA: TGTGCCAGCAACTCGATGGTATTCGATGAGCAGTTCTTC
V gene: TRBV14; J gene: TRBJ1-6; D gene: .; clone size: .; CDR3 protein: CASSPPGQSYNSPLHF; CDR3 DNA: TGTGCCAGCAGCCCCCCTGGGCAGTCCTATAATTCACCCCTCCACTTT
V gene: TRBV6-5; J gene: TRBJ1-6; D gene: .; clone size: .; CDR3 protein: CASRNKGSSPLHF; CDR3 DNA: TGTGCCAGCAGGAATAAGGGGTCCTCACCCCTCCACTTT